These T cell receptor beta chains were read from a single sample in a study of blood T cell repertoires in COVID-19. Using immunoSEQ multiplex PCR, the repertoire was profiled, and TCRdb retains in-frame clones only, with some absent. The table has 220,000 or so clones, about 87% seen once. Sequences were obtained from PBMCs or T cells enriched from blood (not recorded which). These receptors came from a man in his forties or fifties who had been exposed to COVID-19. Both conserved end residues are part of each CDR3. The D gene is left open where the match is weak. The size entry is marked missing in some rows and otherwise reads once, few, many or a size class.

D: .
size: .
V: TRBV5-1
J: TRBJ1-1
CDR3: CASSSGVRTEAFF
DNA: TGCGCCAGCAGTTCAGGGGTACGTACTGAAGCTTTCTTT

D: TRBD1
size: once
V: TRBV6-6
J: TRBJ2-3
CDR3: CASSHGQGALSYTQYF
DNA: TGTGCCAGCAGCCATGGGCAGGGGGCGCTTAGTTATACGCAGTATTTT

D: .
size: .
V: TRBV5-1
J: TRBJ1-2
CDR3: CASSLVAGQIYGYTF
DNA: TGCGCCAGCAGCTTGGTGGCCGGACAGATCTATGGCTACACCTTC

D: .
size: .
V: TRBV28
J: TRBJ2-5
CDR3: CASSLVDLETQYF
DNA: TGTGCCAGCAGTTTAGTAGATCTGGAGACCCAGTACTTC

D: .
size: .
V: TRBV27
J: TRBJ1-4
CDR3: CASRRVTTNEKLFF
DNA: TGTGCCAGCAGGCGGGTCACAACTAATGAAAAACTGTTTTTT

D: .
size: .
V: TRBV11-3
J: TRBJ2-7
CDR3: CASSLAQGYEQYF
DNA: TGTGCCAGCAGCTTAGCACAGGGTTACGAGCAGTACTTC

D: .
size: once
V: TRBV18
J: TRBJ2-5
CDR3: CASSPPPGQGQETQYF
DNA: TGTGCCAGCTCACCACCTCCGGGACAAGGACAAGAGACCCAGTACTTC

D: .
size: once
V: TRBV28
J: TRBJ1-5
CDR3: CASASGWRQPQHF
DNA: TGTGCCAGCGCATCGGGTTGGAGGCAGCCCCAGCATTTT

D: .
size: .
V: TRBV30
J: TRBJ2-3
CDR3: CAWSIYGGVGTDTQYF
DNA: TGTGCCTGGAGTATATACGGAGGGGTCGGCACAGATACGCAGTATTTT

D: .
size: .
V: TRBV27
J: TRBJ2-5
CDR3: CASRILAGSGETQYF
DNA: TGTGCCAGCAGGATCCTCGCGGGAAGCGGGGAGACCCAGTACTTC

D: .
size: .
V: TRBV5-1
J: TRBJ1-2
CDR3: CASSLEWGTDSYTF
DNA: TGCGCCAGCAGCTTGGAGTGGGGAACCGACAGTTACACCTTC

D: TRBD2
size: .
V: TRBV11-1
J: TRBJ2-5
CDR3: CASSLGLAGLQETQYF
DNA: TGTGCCAGCAGCTTAGGGCTAGCGGGCCTCCAAGAGACCCAGTACTTC

D: TRBD2
size: few
V: TRBV18
J: TRBJ2-1
CDR3: CASSIRLADSYNEQFF
DNA: TGTGCCAGCTCAATACGACTAGCGGACTCCTACAATGAGCAGTTCTTC

D: TRBD1
size: .
V: TRBV6-5
J: TRBJ2-2
CDR3: CASTLDRYTGELFF
DNA: TGTGCCAGCACCTTGGACAGGTACACCGGGGAGCTGTTTTTT

D: TRBD2
size: .
V: TRBV3-1/TRBV3-2
J: TRBJ2-5
CDR3: CASSKSVLAGNGAQYF
DNA: TGTGCCAGCAGCAAAAGTGTACTAGCGGGGAACGGGGCCCAGTACTTC

D: .
size: .
V: TRBV4-2
J: TRBJ2-2
CDR3: CASSQGMDLNTGELFF
DNA: TGTGCCAGCAGCCAAGGAATGGACTTGAACACCGGGGAGCTGTTTTTT

D: .
size: once
V: TRBV11-2
J: TRBJ2-1
CDR3: CASSFRGSYNEQFF
DNA: TGTGCCAGCAGCTTTAGGGGCTCCTACAATGAGCAGTTCTTC

D: TRBD1
size: .
V: TRBV7-9
J: TRBJ1-2
CDR3: CASSLGGTGSSWDGYTF
DNA: TGTGCCAGCAGCTTAGGAGGGACAGGGTCCTCTTGGGATGGCTACACCTTC

D: .
size: .
V: TRBV5-1
J: TRBJ2-5
CDR3: CASQPQTGGGETQYF
DNA: TGCGCCAGCCAGCCCCAAACGGGGGGCGGAGAGACCCAGTACTTC

D: .
size: once
V: TRBV30
J: TRBJ2-1
CDR3: CAWAGYNEQFF
DNA: TGTGCCTGGGCAGGCTACAATGAGCAGTTCTTC

D: TRBD1
size: .
V: TRBV3-1/TRBV3-2
J: TRBJ1-1
CDR3: CASSLLLGDRGLTEAFF
DNA: TGTGCCAGCAGCCTTCTATTGGGGGACAGGGGTCTTACTGAAGCTTTCTTT

D: .
size: .
V: TRBV9
J: TRBJ2-2
CDR3: CASSVGANPNTGELFF
DNA: TGTGCCAGCAGCGTCGGAGCCAATCCGAACACCGGGGAGCTGTTTTTT

D: .
size: .
V: TRBV6-7
J: TRBJ2-1
CDR3: CASSSAPAAGFSYNEQFF
DNA: TGTGCCAGCAGTTCTGCCCCTGCGGCGGGTTTCTCCTACAATGAGCAGTTCTTC

D: .
size: few
V: TRBV5-1
J: TRBJ2-5
CDR3: CASSSPWVSEETQYF
DNA: TGCGCCAGCAGCTCCCCGTGGGTCAGCGAAGAGACCCAGTACTTC

D: TRBD2
size: .
V: TRBV28
J: TRBJ2-5
CDR3: CASSLIAGETQYF
DNA: TGTGCCAGCAGTTTAATAGCGGGCGAGACCCAGTACTTC

D: .
size: .
V: TRBV27
J: TRBJ2-2
CDR3: CASSLDSQKNTGELFF
DNA: TGTGCCAGCAGTTTAGACAGTCAGAAGAACACCGGGGAGCTGTTTTTT

D: .
size: .
V: TRBV5-4
J: TRBJ1-1
CDR3: CASSARGLQEAFF
DNA: TGTGCCAGCAGCGCGCGGGGGCTTCAAGAAGCTTTCTTT

D: .
size: .
V: TRBV21-1
J: TRBJ1-6
CDR3: CASSTKDSNSPLHF
DNA: TGTGCCAGCAGCACGAAGGACAGCAATTCACCCCTCCACTTT

D: .
size: .
V: TRBV28
J: TRBJ1-5
CDR3: CASSLKPGFWSNQPQHF
DNA: TGTGCCAGCAGTCTGAAACCGGGGTTCTGGAGCAATCAGCCCCAGCATTTT

D: TRBD1
size: .
V: TRBV9
J: TRBJ2-2
CDR3: CASSVATRGTGELFF
DNA: TGTGCCAGCAGCGTAGCTACCAGGGGGACCGGGGAGCTGTTTTTT

D: .
size: medium-sized
V: TRBV7-2
J: TRBJ1-5
CDR3: CASSLEDSSNQPQHF
DNA: TGTGCCAGCAGCTTGGAGGACAGTAGCAATCAGCCCCAGCATTTT

D: .
size: .
V: TRBV3-1/TRBV3-2
J: TRBJ1-3
CDR3: CASSQSARGTIYF
DNA: TGTGCCAGCAGCCAGTCAGCTCGGGGCACCATATATTTT

D: .
size: .
V: TRBV5-1
J: TRBJ1-5
CDR3: CASSLDRNQPQHF
DNA: TGCGCCAGCAGCTTGGACAGAAATCAGCCCCAGCATTTT

D: .
size: .
V: TRBV6-1
J: TRBJ2-7
CDR3: CASSEPGVGYEQYF
DNA: TGTGCCAGCAGTGAACCGGGGGTGGGATACGAGCAGTACTTC

D: TRBD1
size: .
V: TRBV7-8
J: TRBJ1-1
CDR3: CASSRAVDRVKNTEAFF
DNA: TGTGCCAGCAGCCGAGCCGTAGACAGGGTTAAGAACACTGAAGCTTTCTTT

D: .
size: .
V: TRBV5-1
J: TRBJ2-3
CDR3: CASSAQDTDTQYF
DNA: TGCGCCAGCAGCGCCCAGGACACAGATACGCAGTATTTT

D: .
size: .
V: TRBV28
J: TRBJ1-2
CDR3: CASSLINRIFF
DNA: TGTGCCAGCAGTTTAATCAACAGGATCTTCTTC

D: TRBD1
size: few
V: TRBV7-9
J: TRBJ1-2
CDR3: CASSRGQNYGYTF
DNA: TGTGCCAGCAGCCGGGGACAGAACTATGGCTACACCTTC

D: .
size: .
V: TRBV12-3/TRBV12-4
J: TRBJ1-5
CDR3: CASSRAQPQHF
DNA: TGTGCCAGCTCCAGGGCTCAGCCCCAGCATTTT

D: TRBD1
size: .
V: TRBV5-8
J: TRBJ1-1
CDR3: CASSFTGVTEAFF
DNA: TGTGCCAGCAGCTTTACAGGGGTGACTGAAGCTTTCTTT

D: .
size: once
V: TRBV9
J: TRBJ2-1
CDR3: CASSAGGTAYNEQFF
DNA: TGTGCCAGCAGCGCTGGCGGGACAGCCTACAATGAGCAGTTCTTC

D: .
size: .
V: TRBV27
J: TRBJ2-5
CDR3: CASSPSRGAQETQYF
DNA: TGTGCCAGCAGTCCCTCCAGGGGCGCCCAAGAGACCCAGTACTTC

D: .
size: .
V: TRBV10-3
J: TRBJ2-1
CDR3: CAISVGGGHVSEQFF
DNA: TGTGCCATCAGTGTAGGGGGAGGGCACGTTAGTGAGCAGTTCTTC

D: .
size: .
V: TRBV6-5
J: TRBJ2-3
CDR3: CASSPRETDTQYF
DNA: TGTGCCAGCAGCCCCCGCGAGACAGATACGCAGTATTTT

D: .
size: .
V: TRBV7-6
J: TRBJ1-4
CDR3: CASSLLGGGGKLFF
DNA: TGTGCCAGCAGCTTACTCGGTGGTGGAGGAAAACTGTTTTTT

D: .
size: .
V: TRBV2
J: TRBJ1-4
CDR3: CASSEARRFFNEKLFF
DNA: TGTGCCAGCAGTGAAGCGCGGCGGTTCTTTAATGAAAAACTGTTTTTT

D: TRBD2
size: .
V: TRBV19
J: TRBJ2-5
CDR3: CASSIKGLATQYF
DNA: TGTGCCAGTAGTATAAAGGGACTAGCTACCCAGTACTTC

D: .
size: .
V: TRBV29-1
J: TRBJ2-2
CDR3: CSVEGLGVTGELFF
DNA: TGCAGCGTTGAAGGGTTAGGGGTCACCGGGGAGCTGTTTTTT

D: .
size: .
V: TRBV18
J: TRBJ2-1
CDR3: CASSLQGSYNEQFF
DNA: TGTGCCAGCTCACTACAGGGCTCCTACAATGAGCAGTTCTTC

D: TRBD2
size: .
V: TRBV4-2
J: TRBJ2-1
CDR3: CASSQDSDEREDRNEQFF
DNA: TGTGCCAGCAGCCAAGATAGCGATGAGCGGGAGGATCGCAATGAGCAGTTCTTC

D: TRBD1
size: .
V: TRBV5-1
J: TRBJ1-1
CDR3: CASSFTGVAEAFF
DNA: TGCGCCAGCAGCTTCACAGGGGTTGCTGAAGCTTTCTTT

D: TRBD1
size: .
V: TRBV6-5
J: TRBJ1-2
CDR3: CASSKTVTGNGYTF
DNA: TGTGCCAGCAGTAAAACGGTGACAGGGAATGGCTACACCTTC

D: TRBD2
size: .
V: TRBV15
J: TRBJ2-3
CDR3: CATSRDGLVSDTQYF
DNA: TGTGCCACCAGCAGAGATGGACTAGTCTCAGATACGCAGTATTTT